What follows are 30 T cell receptor beta chains derived from one specimen sequenced in a study of T cells in Graves' hyperthyroidism and ophthalmopathy. There were TCR beta CDR3 regions amplified from RNA transcripts. A set of HTBI primers served as the primers for a first-round RT-PCR of the TCR CDR3. TCRdb reprocessed the multiplex PCR reads via MiXCR and lists one record per CDR3 protein. Found here are 300,000 to 450,000 distinct CDR3 sequences, about 14% of them singletons; the top ten hold around 10%. The sequenced sample consisted of blood. All receptors come from a woman aged 60-70 years with Graves' hyperthyroidism.

There are a few counts of this clonotype. CDR3 in amino acids: CASSLLNSPNEKLFF. The CDR3 bases are TGTGCCAGCAGCCTTCTCAACTCGCCTAATGAAAAACTGTTTTTT. J is TRBJ1-4 and V is TRBV7-9; D remains unclear. Germline V gene sequence: CDR1 SEHNR, CDR2 FQNEAQ (reference sequence). Deletions cut 5 bases from V and 3 bases from J, with 13 bases between. The CDR3 consists of 15 residues.

This clonotype was seen at least ten times. The rearrangement uses TRBV5-1 and TRBJ2-2, with TRBD1 as a possible D gene (6 bases). V was pared by 4 bases and J by 3 bases, with 13 bases between. Germline lookup yields CDR1 SGHRS and CDR2 YFSETQ. The CDR3 loop spans 15 amino acids. This CDR3 reads CASSQNPGDTGELFF. As DNA, the CDR3 is TGCGCCAGCAGCCAAAACCCAGGGGACACCGGGGAGCTGTTTTTT.

Ten or more counts support this clonotype. J is TRBJ2-5 and V is TRBV20-1, with D unclear. Germline V gene data show CDR1 as DFQATT and CDR2 as SNEGSKA (reference sequence). V lost 1 base to trimming and J lost 5 bases, with 11 bases between them. The CDR3 is 13 amino acids. CDR3 protein: CSARVGRRETQYF. For the CDR3, the DNA is TGCAGTGCTAGAGTGGGCCGGCGGGAGACCCAGTACTTC.

The chain has TRBV7-8 and TRBJ1-5; 7 bases fit TRBD1. Germline assignment: CDR1 SGHVS and CDR2 FQNEAQ. The CDR3 is 17 residues long. The junction had 13 bases not matched to a gene; V was cut back by 8 bases and J by 0 bases. DNA of the CDR3: TGTGCCAGCCAACCCGACAGGGTAGAATATAGCAATCAGCCCCAGCATTTT. Protein sequence: CASQPDRVEYSNQPQHF.

This clonotype occurred many times. The gene calls are TRBV29-1 and TRBJ1-1; D not certain. V dropped 6 bases and J dropped 1 base, with 12 bases sitting between them. Per germline, CDR1 SQVTM and CDR2 ANQGSEA. This CDR3 has 13 amino acids. The CDR3 nucleotides are TGCAGCGTCGAGGGATTCTCGAACACTGAAGCTTTCTTT. It specifies CSVEGFSNTEAFF. The whole variable domain, filled in from reference TRBV29-1 and TRBJ1-1, reads SAVISQKPSRDICQRGTSLTIQCQVDSQVTMMFWYRQQPGQSLTLIATANQGSEATYESGFVIDKFPISRPNLTFSTLTVSNMSPEDSSIYLCSVEGFSNTEAFFGQGTRLTVV.

This clonotype was counted many times. V usage is TRBV30 and J usage is TRBJ1-1; unclear D gene. CDR3 size: 13 residues. Trimming took off 2 bases at V and 1 base at J, with 8 bases between the two ends. Germline-derived CDR1 and CDR2 are GTSNPN and SVGIG (reference sequence). The CDR3 nucleotides read TGTGCCTGGAGTAGTGAGAGGAACACTGAAGCTTTCTTT. This gives the protein CAWSSERNTEAFF.

The gene calls are TRBV5-1 and TRBJ2-5; TRBD2 matches at 9 bases. The J segment lost 1 base and the V segment lost 5 bases, leaving 3 bases of the junction unmatched. CDR3 length: 14 residues. Germline V gene lookup returns CDR1 SGHRS and CDR2 YFSETQ. The CDR3 region has the DNA TGCGCCAGCAGGCGGGAGGGATCCCAAGAGACCCAGTACTTC. It translates to CASRREGSQETQYF.

This clonotype was recorded at least ten times. This chain's CDR3 is CASSGQPGRHTQYF. The CDR3 nucleotides read TGTGCCAGCAGCGGACAGCCGGGGAGACATACGCAGTATTTT. This rearrangement joins TRBV11-3 to TRBJ2-3, with D maybe TRBD1 (6 bases). Germline-derived CDR1 and CDR2 are SGHNT and YENEEA. Between the trimmed V and J ends, which lost 5 bases and 7 bases, there was a span of 16 bases. The CDR3 sequence is 14 residues long.

Comment on this clonotype: Just one base apart from a much larger clone, this may be a read error. This chain joins TRBV18 and TRBJ1-1, with 8 positions matching TRBD1. Germline CDR1 and CDR2: KGHSH and LQKENI. This CDR3 contains 15 residues. The CDR3 region has the DNA TGTGCCAGCCCACCCAGGACAGGGATGAACACTGAAGCTTTCTTT. Amino acid sequence: CASPPRTGMNTEAFF.

The chain links TRBV20-1 to TRBJ2-3; weak D call: TRBD2 (5 bases). This CDR3 is built from 15 residues. V was trimmed by 3 bases and J by 2 bases, leaving 15 bases between them. Germline CDR1 reads DFQATT; CDR2 reads SNEGSKA (reference sequence). Here the CDR3 reads CSARVPSGPTDTQYF. The DNA of the CDR3 is TGCAGTGCTAGGGTACCCAGCGGACCCACAGATACGCAGTATTTT.

This clonotype was seen repeatedly, ten times or more. V usage is TRBV12-3 or TRBV12-4 and J usage is TRBJ2-1, with TRBD1 identical over 9 bases. The CDR3 runs 15 residues. The trim removed 4 bases at V and 5 bases at J, leaving 6 bases unmatched. The CDR3 reads CASSYWTGVHNEQFF. CDR3 nucleotide sequence: TGTGCCAGCAGTTATTGGACAGGGGTCCACAATGAGCAGTTCTTC.

In the case of this clonotype: A read error may account for a junction end that differs from germline. V gene TRBV3-1 combines with J gene TRBJ2-1; 9 bases align to TRBD2. Germline CDR1 LGHDT, CDR2 YNNKEL (reference sequence). The CDR3 covers 14 residues. CDR3 in amino acids: CANSQASGNNEQFF. The CDR3 DNA reads as TGTGCCAACAGCCAGGCTAGCGGGAACAATGAGCAGTTCTTC.

This clonotype was counted between two and nine times. CDR3 in DNA: TGCAGCGTTGAAAAACAGGGGTATGAAAAACTGTTTTTT. It codes for CSVEKQGYEKLFF. This chain joins TRBV29-1 and TRBJ1-4; 7 bases match TRBD1. The CDR3 loop spans 13 amino acids. Trimming took 2 bases from V and 6 from J; bases not matched to a gene: 3. The germline V gene has CDR1 SQVTM and CDR2 ANQGSEA.

This clonotype has just a few counts. The rearrangement joins TRBV6-1 to TRBJ2-7; no definite D call. The CDR3 is 15 residues long. Germline-derived CDR1 and CDR2 are MNHNS and SASEGT. V shed 4 bases and J shed 1 base, with 14 bases lying between them. CDR3 nucleotide sequence: TGTGCCAGCAGTGCAACAAACCCATCTTCCTACGAGCAGTACTTC. Protein: CASSATNPSSYEQYF.

The chain joins TRBV6-2 or TRBV6-3 to TRBJ1-6; 9 nucleotides match TRBD1. Germline V CDR1 and CDR2: MNHEY, SVGEGT. V trimming: 7 bases; J trimming: 5 bases; junction bases outside the gene matches: 3. The CDR3 extends over 14 amino acids. This chain's CDR3 is CASTGQGHNSPLHF. The CDR3 bases are TGTGCCAGCACCGGACAGGGGCATAATTCACCCCTCCACTTT.

V usage is TRBV20-1 and J usage is TRBJ2-5; 16 positions agree with TRBD2. V shed 6 bases and J 0 bases; nucleotides not matched to a gene: 7. This CDR3 comprises 17 residues. Germline V gives CDR1 DFQATT, CDR2 SNEGSKA (reference sequence). The CDR3 reads CSATGLAGGGYQETQYF. The CDR3 DNA reads as TGCAGTGCAACGGGACTAGCGGGGGGGGGGTACCAAGAGACCCAGTACTTC.

The V and J genes are TRBV5-6 and TRBJ2-5; no reliable D call. V shed 5 bases and J shed 2 bases, with 16 bases lying between them. This CDR3 contains 15 residues. Germline CDR1 reads SGHDT; CDR2 reads YYEEEE. CDR3 bases: TGTGCCAGCAGACCCCGTTGGAGAAATCAAGAGACCCAGTACTTC. Its translation: CASRPRWRNQETQYF.

The gene calls are TRBV5-1 and TRBJ2-5; TRBD2 matches 9 bases. J gave up 5 bases and V 4 bases, and 12 bases lay outside the gene matches. The CDR3 runs to 16 residues. Per the germline V gene, CDR1 is SGHRS and CDR2 is YFSETQ. The DNA for the CDR3 is TGCGCCAGCAGCAACCTAGCGGGACCAACGGGGGAGACCCAGTACTTC. It translates to CASSNLAGPTGETQYF.

V is TRBV28 and J is TRBJ2-3; D ambiguous. The length of the CDR3 is 14 residues. CDR1 is MDHEN and CDR2 is SYDVKM in the germline V gene. Trimming left V 6 bases short and J 4 bases short, with 14 bases between. The CDR3 bases are TGTGCCAGCAGGTCCGGGCTTCCCGCAGATACGCAGTATTTT. Protein sequence: CASRSGLPADTQYF.

A remark on this clonotype: This may come from a read error, since a much larger clone is one base off. The chain has TRBV13 and TRBJ1-2; D ambiguous. CDR1 and CDR2 (germline): PRHDT, FYEKMQ (reference sequence). V was trimmed by 8 bases and J by 4 bases, leaving 14 bases between them. The CDR3 contains 13 residues. As DNA, the CDR3 is TGTGCCAGCCGCCCCTCCCCCCTCTATGGCTACACCTTC. It specifies CASRPSPLYGYTF.

The table lists this clonotype with a count of one. The chain joins TRBV9 to TRBJ2-1, with 10 bases that match TRBD2. The CDR3 consists of 16 residues. The ends lost 0 bases at V and 8 bases at J; junction bases unmatched: 8. Germline V gene sequence: CDR1 SGDLS, CDR2 YYNGEE. CDR3 sequence reads: CASSVAGLARIDEQFF. CDR3 in DNA: TGTGCCAGCAGCGTAGCGGGACTAGCGAGAATAGATGAGCAGTTCTTC.

This clonotype has a handful of counts. The gene calls are TRBV29-1 and TRBJ1-1; tentative D call: TRBD1 (6 bases). The CDR3 runs 14 residues. CDR1 and CDR2 (germline): SQVTM, ANQGSEA. V shed 4 bases and J shed 0 bases, with 12 bases lying between them. CDR3 protein: CSVGTGSLNTEAFF. Written as DNA, the CDR3 is TGCAGCGTTGGAACAGGGTCTCTGAACACTGAAGCTTTCTTT.

The chain links TRBV4-1 to TRBJ1-6; weak D call: TRBD1 (6 bases). The CDR3 length is 18 residues. The V and J ends lost 5 bases and 5 bases respectively, with 22 bases between them. Per germline, CDR1 MGHRA and CDR2 YSYEKL. The CDR3 is CASSLKILSGTNNSPLHF. Written as DNA, the CDR3 is TGCGCCAGCAGCTTAAAGATCCTTTCCGGGACAAATAATTCACCCCTCCACTTT.

This clonotype was counted ten times or more. This chain links TRBV4-1 with TRBJ1-2; TRBD1 might be the D (6 bases). V lost 1 base to trimming and J lost 5 bases, with 17 bases between them. The CDR3 consists of 16 residues. Germline CDR1 MGHRA, CDR2 YSYEKL. The CDR3 coding sequence is TGCGCCAGCAGCCAAGTGGGGGGGCAGGTTGGATATGGCTACACCTTC. Translation gives CASSQVGGQVGYGYTF.

In its sample, this clonotype was seen many times. Written as DNA, the CDR3 is TGTGCCAGCAGTTCGGCCGGGCGGACAGGGCTAAACTATGGCTACACCTTC. Its translation: CASSSAGRTGLNYGYTF. This chain uses TRBV6-1 with TRBJ1-2; 8 nucleotides align to TRBD1. The V gene end was trimmed by 5 bases and the J gene end by 2 bases; junction bases not matched to a gene: 13. CDR1 is MNHNS, CDR2 SASEGT, per germline. The CDR3 has 17 amino acids.

This clonotype has only a few counts. The chain uses TRBV9 and TRBJ2-2; TRBD1 agrees at 10 bases. Unmatched junction bases numbered 7, after V lost 3 bases and J lost 5 bases. Germline V lookup: CDR1 SGDLS, CDR2 YYNGEE. The CDR3 is 16 residues long. CDR3 nucleotide sequence: TGTGCCAGCAGCGATGGGACAGGGGTAGGAACCGGGGAGCTGTTTTTT. The encoded protein is CASSDGTGVGTGELFF.

The J gene is TRBJ2-1, the V gene TRBV9; no clear D gene. CDR3 length equals 15 residues. Germline CDR1 SGDLS, CDR2 YYNGEE. Trimming cost V 3 bases and J 0 bases, with 10 bases left between them. The CDR3, as DNA: TGTGCCAGCAGCGCCCCCCCGAGCTCCTACAATGAGCAGTTCTTC. Translated, it gives CASSAPPSSYNEQFF.

The table lists this clonotype with a few counts. CDR3 sequence reads: CSRRPGDTEAFF. The DNA of the CDR3 is TGCAGCAGGAGACCGGGGGACACTGAAGCTTTCTTT. The gene calls are TRBV20-1 and TRBJ1-1; perhaps TRBD1 as D (5 bases). The CDR3 contains 12 residues. CDR1 is DFQATT, CDR2 SNEGSKA, per germline (reference sequence).

This chain uses TRBV28 with TRBJ2-7, with D perhaps matching TRBD2 (6 bases). This CDR3 spans 15 amino acids. V shed 2 bases and J shed 3 bases, with 14 bases lying between them. CDR1 and CDR2 (germline): MDHEN, SYDVKM. The chain's CDR3 is CASSLRLEADYEQYF. CDR3 nucleotide sequence: TGTGCCAGCAGTTTACGACTAGAGGCGGACTACGAGCAGTACTTC.

At least ten counts were recorded for this clonotype. The chain recombines TRBV27 with TRBJ2-1, with D possibly TRBD2 on 6 matching bases. Per the germline V gene, CDR1 is MNHEY and CDR2 is SMNVEV (reference sequence). CDR3 length: 23 residues. The V and J ends lost 6 bases and 5 bases respectively, with 41 bases between them. DNA of the CDR3: TGTGCCAGCAGCCCCACCGCAAATCGCCCCATTGGACCGTGGCGGGGACTTAACAATGAGCAGTTCTTC. It translates to CASSPTANRPIGPWRGLNNEQFF.